The T cell receptor beta chain described here comes from a study of T-cell memory formation after mild COVID-19. A single record per CDR3 protein comes from TCRdb applying MiXCR to the 5' RACE reads. The data show 530,000 or so distinct CDR3 sequences, approximately 15% seen once. Trimming left V 4 bases short and J 7 bases short, with 20 bases between. The V gene's germline CDR1 is SGHKS and CDR2 YYEKEE (reference sequence). This CDR3 is built from 16 residues. The clonotype comes from an adult woman who had mild COVID-19 (a few samples of this study predate the infection). Cell type and time point are not known. The chain joins TRBV5-5 to TRBJ2-2, with D possibly TRBD1 on 8 matching bases. Sequenced: PBMCs or a T cell subset sorted from them (not recorded which). The CDR3 protein is CASSEQGGRTIGELFF. The CDR3, as DNA: TGTGCCAGCAGCGAACAGGGGGGGAGAACAATCGGGGAGCTGTTTTTT.